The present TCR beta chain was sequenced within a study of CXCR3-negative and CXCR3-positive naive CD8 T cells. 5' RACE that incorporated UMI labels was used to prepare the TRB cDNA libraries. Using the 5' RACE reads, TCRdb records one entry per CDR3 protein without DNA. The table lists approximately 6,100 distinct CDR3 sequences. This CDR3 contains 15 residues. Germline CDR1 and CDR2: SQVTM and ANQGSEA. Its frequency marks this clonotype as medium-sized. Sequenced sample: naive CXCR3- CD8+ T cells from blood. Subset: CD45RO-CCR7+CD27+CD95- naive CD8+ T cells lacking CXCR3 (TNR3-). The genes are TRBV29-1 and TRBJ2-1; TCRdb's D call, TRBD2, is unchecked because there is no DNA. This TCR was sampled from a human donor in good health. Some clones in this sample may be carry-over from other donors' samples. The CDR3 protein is CSAKGASGVRNEQFF.